This record covers a single T cell receptor (beta chain). The antigen is undetermined. This record belongs to a study of T cell repertoires in cytomegalovirus infection. At the level of the study: HLA-B-restricted CMV epitopes that are well studied, plus recently identified HLA-C-restricted ones, were used by the study. Indicated by public TCR beta signatures were CMV infection and matching HLA type.

TCRdb called the reads again in MiXCR, with one record for every CDR3 protein. In the table there are 250,000 to 300,000 distinct CDR3 sequences, about 20% of which are singletons. Study-wide points: Pooled public TCR beta family frequency picked out CMV carriers with the relevant HLA.

The receptor was isolated from a human donor in good health (CMV status not recorded). Some clones in this sample may be carry-over from other donors' samples. Sample: cultured PBMCs, taken from culture after CMV antigen stimulation.

The CDR3: CSARVSSDKNIQYF. CDR3 coding DNA: TGCAGTGCTAGAGTTTCTAGCGACAAAAACATTCAGTACTTC. The chain is built from TRBV20-1 and TRBJ2-4, with D possibly matching TRBD2 (6 bases). CDR3 length: 14 amino acids. Trimming took off 1 base at V and 3 bases at J, with 10 bases between the two ends. Germline values: CDR1 DFQATT, CDR2 SNEGSKA (reference sequence).